Described below is a single TCR beta chain sequence and its context. As yet, its antigen is unknown. The record originates from a study of T cells in localized non-small cell lung cancer. The data were produced by immunoSEQ multiplex PCR, yet TCRdb's version contains in-frame clones alone and is incomplete. Of under 5,500 clones detected, about 33% appear once; the ten largest clones hold approximately 8.1%. Study findings and constraints: Uninvolved adjacent lung showed peak T cell clonality, exceeding tumor. Out of the top 100 tumor clones, a median roughly 58 were seen in adjacent lung. Heterogeneity stays possible, as sequencing covered only one tumor region.

The CDR3 runs to 17 residues. Germline values: CDR1 LNHDA, CDR2 SQIVND (reference sequence). The trim removed 7 bases at V and 0 bases at J, leaving 11 bases unmatched. Sequenced material: lung tumor tissue, taken before any cancer treatment. The chain couples TRBV19 to TRBJ2-2; 7 bases line up with TRBD2. The TCR was taken from a female donor over 55 with stage I lung adenocarcinoma. CDR3 DNA: TGTGCCAGTACCTTACAGTTGCTAGCGGCGAACACCGGGGAGCTGTTTTTT. It codes for CASTLQLLAANTGELFF. The variable domain in full, with the rest retrieved from reference TRBV19 and TRBJ2-2, is DGGITQSPKYLFRKEGQNVTLSCEQNLNHDAMYWYRQDPGQGLRLIYYSQIVNDFQKGDIAEGYSVSREKKESFPLTVTSAQKNPTAFYLCASTLQLLAANTGELFFGEGSRLTVL.